This TCR beta chain was captured by sequencing in a study of OX40 agonist ivuxolimab in advanced cancers. As for the study in general: The patients got ivuxolimab, which is an agonistic anti-OX40 (CD134) antibody.

About this clone itself: Its target is not known.

The study, taken as a whole, reports: Which antigen the expanded peripheral T cells recognized is unknown.

V was clipped by 0 bases and J by 5 bases, with 7 bases between them. Looked up from germline, CDR1 is SGHNT and CDR2 is YENEEA. There are 14 residues in the CDR3. The data were produced by immunoSEQ multiplex PCR, yet TCRdb's version contains in-frame clones alone and is incomplete. The table shows tens of thousands of clones, with around 84% occurring only once. Blood specimens came from baseline, cycle 4 day 1, and cycle 7 day 1. The chain carries TRBV11-3 and TRBJ2-2; D might be TRBD2 (6 bases). Specimen: CD4+ or CD8+ T cells sorted from blood, collected in a trial of the OX40 agonist ivuxolimab. The clonotype comes from an adult with an advanced solid tumor such as melanoma, head and neck, liver or kidney cancer. CDR3 residues: CASSLDRETGELFF. The CDR3 region has the DNA TGTGCCAGCAGCTTAGACCGGGAGACCGGGGAGCTGTTTTTT.